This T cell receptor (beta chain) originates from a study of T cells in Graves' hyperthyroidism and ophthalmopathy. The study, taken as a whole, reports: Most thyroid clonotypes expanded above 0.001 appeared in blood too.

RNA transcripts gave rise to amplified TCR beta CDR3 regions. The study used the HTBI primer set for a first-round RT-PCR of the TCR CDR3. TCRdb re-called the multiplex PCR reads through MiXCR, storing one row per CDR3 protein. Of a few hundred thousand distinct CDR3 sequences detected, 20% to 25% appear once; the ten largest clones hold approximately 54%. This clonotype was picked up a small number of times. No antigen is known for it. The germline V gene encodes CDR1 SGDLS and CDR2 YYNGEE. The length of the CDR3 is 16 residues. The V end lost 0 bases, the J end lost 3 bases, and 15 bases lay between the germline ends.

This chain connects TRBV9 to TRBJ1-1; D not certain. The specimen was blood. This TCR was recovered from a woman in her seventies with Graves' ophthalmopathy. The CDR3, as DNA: TGTGCCAGCAGCGTAGATGGTATGCGGAGAGACACTGAAGCTTTCTTT. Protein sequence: CASSVDGMRRDTEAFF. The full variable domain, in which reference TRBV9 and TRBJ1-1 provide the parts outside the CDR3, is DSGVTQTPKHLITATGQRVTLRCSPRSGDLSVYWYQQSLDQGLQFLIQYYNGEERAKGNILERFSAQQFPDLHSELNLSSLELGDSALYFCASSVDGMRRDTEAFFGQGTRLTVV.